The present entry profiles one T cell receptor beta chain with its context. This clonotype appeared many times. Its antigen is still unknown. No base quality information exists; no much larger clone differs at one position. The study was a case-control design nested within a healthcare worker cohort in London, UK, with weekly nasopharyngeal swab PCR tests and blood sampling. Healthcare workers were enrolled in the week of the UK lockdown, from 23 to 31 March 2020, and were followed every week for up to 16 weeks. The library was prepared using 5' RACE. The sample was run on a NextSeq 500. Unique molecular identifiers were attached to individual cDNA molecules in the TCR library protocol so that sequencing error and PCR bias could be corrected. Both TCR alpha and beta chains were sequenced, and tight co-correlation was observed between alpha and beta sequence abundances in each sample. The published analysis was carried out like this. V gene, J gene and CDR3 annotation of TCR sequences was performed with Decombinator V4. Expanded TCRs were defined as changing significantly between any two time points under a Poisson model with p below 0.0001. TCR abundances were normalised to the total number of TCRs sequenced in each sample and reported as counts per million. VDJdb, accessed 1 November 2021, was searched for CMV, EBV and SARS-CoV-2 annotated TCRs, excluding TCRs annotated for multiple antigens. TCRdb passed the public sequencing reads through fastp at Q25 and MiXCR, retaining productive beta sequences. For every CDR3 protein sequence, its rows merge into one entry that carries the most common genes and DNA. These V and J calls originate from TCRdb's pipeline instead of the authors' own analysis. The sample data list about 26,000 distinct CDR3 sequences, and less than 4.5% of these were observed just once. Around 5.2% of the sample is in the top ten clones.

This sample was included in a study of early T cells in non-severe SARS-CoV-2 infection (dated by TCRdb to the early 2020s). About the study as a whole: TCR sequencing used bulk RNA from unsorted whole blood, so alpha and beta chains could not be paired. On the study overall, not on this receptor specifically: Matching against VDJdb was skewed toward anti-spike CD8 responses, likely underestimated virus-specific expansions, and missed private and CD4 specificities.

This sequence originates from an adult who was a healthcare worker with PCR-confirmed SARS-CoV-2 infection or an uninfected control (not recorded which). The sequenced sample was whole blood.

The encoded CDR3 is CASRKPGTGINTGELFF. The DNA reads as follows: TGTGCCAGCAGAAAACCCGGGACAGGGATAAACACCGGGGAGCTGTTTTTT. Rearrangement joined TRBV7-9 to TRBJ2-2; 9 bases in between match TRBD1. V lost 6 bases and J lost 2 bases, and the count of bases not matched to a germline gene is 10. Per the germline V gene (reference sequence), SEHNR is the CDR1 and FQNEAQ is the CDR2. The CDR3, from cysteine to phenylalanine, totals 17 residues. Of the read, only the CDR3 DNA is kept; its 51 bases are in frame from base 1. Extended through the reference TRBV7-9 and TRBJ2-2 proteins, this CDR3 yields the full variable domain: DTGVSQNPRHKITKRGQNVTFRCDPISEHNRLYWYRQTLGQGPEFLTYFQNEAQLEKSRLLSDRFSAERPKGSFSTLEIQRTEQGDSAMYLCASRKPGTGINTGELFFGEGSRLTVL.